The sequence of this T cell receptor beta chain was determined in a study of control samples from healthy donors and cancer patients. Here immunoSEQ multiplex PCR was the method, and the copy in TCRdb shows in-frame clones only, minus some. Of 150,000 to 200,000 clones in the sample, just under 95% are singletons; the top ten hold about 8.5%. This CDR3 is built from 14 residues. The V end lost 5 bases, the J end lost 0 bases, and 10 bases lay between the germline ends. Germline V gene lookup returns CDR1 MNHEY and CDR2 SVGAGI. This sequence was found in a woman between 40 and 55 years old in good health. The chain uses TRBV6-5 and TRBJ1-1, with unresolved D. Sequencing was carried out using blood. CDR3 protein: CASSTDPLNTEAFF. The CDR3 DNA is TGTGCCAGCAGTACGGACCCGCTGAACACTGAAGCTTTCTTT.